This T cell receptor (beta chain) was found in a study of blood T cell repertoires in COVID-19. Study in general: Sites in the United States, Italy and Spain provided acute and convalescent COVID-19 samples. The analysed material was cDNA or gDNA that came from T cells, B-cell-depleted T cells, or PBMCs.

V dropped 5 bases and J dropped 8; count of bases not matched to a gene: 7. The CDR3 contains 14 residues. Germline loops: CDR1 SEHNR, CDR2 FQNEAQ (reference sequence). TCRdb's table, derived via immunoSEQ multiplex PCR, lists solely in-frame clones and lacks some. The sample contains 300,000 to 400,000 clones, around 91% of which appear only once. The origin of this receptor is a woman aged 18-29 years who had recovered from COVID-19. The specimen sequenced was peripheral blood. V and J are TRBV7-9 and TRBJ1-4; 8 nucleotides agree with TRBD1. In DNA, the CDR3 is TGTGCCAGCAGCCTGGACAGGGAGGGAGAAAAACTGTTTTTT. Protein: CASSLDREGEKLFF.